Given below is one TCR beta chain in context. Its antigen remains unidentified. In the PCR, 60 Vbeta and 13 Jbeta primers were used. Assay used: immunoSEQ multiplex PCR; TCRdb lists only in-frame clones, some missing. The sample contains approximately 180,000 clones, roughly 80% of which appear only once. The record originates from a study of cytomegalovirus exposure and HLA in healthy donors. Germline V gives CDR1 SEHNR, CDR2 FQNEAQ (reference sequence). V shed 4 bases, J shed 1 base, and the junction held 2 bases outside the gene matches. The CDR3 is made up of 14 amino acids. Broader study findings: Likely technical artifact: a cluster of highly shared sequence variants. Testing in vitro showed three CMV-associated chains specific for CMV antigens.

Sequences were obtained from PBMCs. The clonotype comes from a man younger than 45 in good health and CMV-seropositive. The chain employs TRBV7-9 and TRBJ1-1; TRBD1 aligns across 8 bases. The DNA of the CDR3 is TGTGCCAGCAGCTCCGGGACAGGGAACACTGAAGCTTTCTTT. Translation: CASSSGTGNTEAFF.